These 7 T cell receptor beta chains came from one sample sequenced in a study of Graves' ophthalmopathy and Graves' hyperthyroidism. RNA transcripts yielded amplified TCR beta CDR3 regions. The workflow started with a first-round RT-PCR run with HTBI primers and then moved on to a second-round multiplex PCR. TCRdb analysed the multiplex PCR reads with MiXCR anew, one entry per CDR3 protein. The sample includes about 480,000 distinct CDR3 sequences, 13% to 15% of them seen just once. The sequenced material came from blood. Every receptor here comes from a woman between 25 and 40 years old with Graves' ophthalmopathy.

This clonotype was counted ten times or more. This chain links TRBV24-1 with TRBJ1-5, with unresolved D. Germline loops: CDR1 KGHDR, CDR2 SFDVKD. The V end was cut by 2 bases, the J end by 7 bases, with 14 bases between. The CDR3 runs to 15 residues. This CDR3 reads CATSDSGKGFQPQHF. The CDR3 DNA sequence: TGTGCCACCAGTGATTCTGGGAAGGGATTCCAGCCCCAGCATTTT.

A note on this clonotype: A much more abundant neighbour one base away suggests this may be a read error. This rearrangement joins TRBV6-1 to TRBJ2-5; no reliable D call. The CDR3 has 14 residues. Per the germline V gene, CDR1 is MNHNS and CDR2 is SASEGT. CDR3 sequence reads: CASSGLDWKETLYF. The DNA for the CDR3 is TGTGCCAGCAGTGGTCTAGACTGGAAGGAGACCCTGTACTTC.

Ten or more counts support this clonotype. This chain connects TRBV10-2 to TRBJ2-7; D is ambiguous. V gave up 10 bases and J gave up 3 bases, with 16 bases separating them. Germline lookup yields CDR1 WSHSY and CDR2 SAAADI. The CDR3 has 13 residues. For the CDR3, the DNA is TGCGCCACCCAACAGCCCCCCAACTACGAGCAGTACTTC. Translated: CATQQPPNYEQYF.

V is TRBV6-2 or TRBV6-3 and J is TRBJ2-7; no clear D gene. Germline V gene sequence: CDR1 MNHEY, CDR2 SVGEGT. This CDR3 has 16 amino acids. The V end was cut by 4 bases, the J end by 1 base, with 17 bases between. The CDR3 nucleotides are TGTGCCAGCAGTTTAGGTTGGTTGGGCAGATCCTACGAGCAGTACTTC. Translating gives CASSLGWLGRSYEQYF.

Ten or more counts support this clonotype. The V and J genes are TRBV20-1 and TRBJ2-7; D not resolved. Germline V gene data show CDR1 as DFQATT and CDR2 as SNEGSKA (reference sequence). The CDR3 contains 11 residues. V gave up 6 bases and J gave up 3 bases, with 9 bases separating them. The CDR3 loop reads CSARLGYEQYF. The CDR3 bases are TGCAGTGCCAGACTGGGCTACGAGCAGTACTTC.

For this clonotype: Mismatch with germline at one junction end may stem from a read error. The gene calls are TRBV13 and TRBJ1-1; D perhaps matches TRBD1 (5 bases). The CDR3 runs to 13 residues. Germline loops: CDR1 PRHDT, CDR2 FYEKMQ (reference sequence). This CDR3 reads CASSLAGNTDAFF. The CDR3 DNA sequence: TGTGCCAGCAGCTTAGCAGGGAACACTGATGCTTTCTTT.

This clonotype appeared many times. The rearrangement joins TRBV2 to TRBJ2-5; 7 bases match TRBD1. The germline V gene encodes CDR1 SNHLY and CDR2 FYNNEI. This CDR3 comprises 14 residues. V shed 7 bases, J shed 0 bases, and the junction held 5 bases outside the gene matches. In nucleotides, the CDR3 is TGTGCCAGCAAAACGACAGGGTACCAAGAGACCCAGTACTTC. Its protein is CASKTTGYQETQYF. The whole variable domain, filled in from reference TRBV2 and TRBJ2-5, reads EPEVTQTPSHQVTQMGQEVILRCVPISNHLYFYWYRQILGQKVEFLVSFYNNEISEKSEIFDDQFSVERPDGSNFTLKIRSTKLEDSAMYFCASKTTGYQETQYFGPGTRLLVL.